This TCR beta chain is from a study of blood T cell repertoires in COVID-19. Study in general: Acute and convalescent COVID-19 samples came from the United States, Italy and Spain.

CDR1 is MNHEY, CDR2 SMNVEV, per germline (reference sequence). V gave up 3 bases and J gave up 2 bases, with 8 bases separating them. This CDR3 has 14 amino acids. Judged by abundance, this clone is medium-sized. Original data processing: Reference gene primers were amplified, and this amplification served to estimate nucleated cell counts. Assay used: immunoSEQ multiplex PCR; TCRdb lists only in-frame clones, some missing. V, J and clone size are taken as reported in that table, and D and trimming were inferred from the DNA itself. The sample consists of about 80,000 clones, about 80% of them appearing once.

This TCR came from a human donor in a cohort sampled during active COVID-19. The chain is built from TRBV27 and TRBJ1-5; D might be TRBD1 (5 bases). Sequencing was carried out using peripheral blood. The CDR3 region is CASSFLGGNQPQHF. The CDR3 region has the DNA TGTGCCAGCAGTTTTTTAGGGGGCAATCAGCCCCAGCATTTT.